Listed below are T cell receptor beta chains from one sample, sequenced in a study of response to subunit inactivated influenza vaccine. MiXCR, applied by TCRdb to the RT-PCR reads, yields one record per CDR3 protein. The repertoire holds fewer than 700,000 distinct CDR3 sequences, with approximately 13% as singletons. The input for sequencing was PBMCs from blood, taken 35 to 45 days after vaccination. The receptor set was obtained from a man aged 50-60 years who received an inactivated influenza vaccine. The CDR3 runs from the conserved cysteine through the conserved F or W. The D gene is left open where the match is weak. Clone sizes are given selectively: once, few, many, or a class where the clone is expanded.

CDR3 length: 14; clone size: many; D gene: -; V gene: TRBV5-1; J gene: TRBJ2-1; CDR3 DNA: TGCGCCAGCAGCTTGTATCCAGGCACAAATGAGCAGTTCTTC; CDR3 protein: CASSLYPGTNEQFF
CDR3 length: 17; clone size: -; D gene: TRBD2; V gene: TRBV9; J gene: TRBJ2-3; CDR3 DNA: TGTGCCAGCAGCGTAGAGATAGCGGGAGGGCCGGCTGATACGCAGTATTTT; CDR3 protein: CASSVEIAGGPADTQYF
CDR3 length: 12; clone size: -; D gene: -; V gene: TRBV12-3/TRBV12-4; J gene: TRBJ1-2; CDR3 DNA: TGTGCCAGCAGTCCTCGCCGGGGTGGCTACACCTTC; CDR3 protein: CASSPRRGGYTF
CDR3 length: 16; clone size: -; D gene: -; V gene: TRBV11-2; J gene: TRBJ1-1; CDR3 DNA: TGTGCCAGCAGCTTAGCGGGGCCTAGCATGAACACTGAAGCTTTCTTT; CDR3 protein: CASSLAGPSMNTEAFF
CDR3 length: 12; clone size: -; D gene: -; V gene: TRBV20-1; J gene: TRBJ2-7; CDR3 DNA: TGCAGTGCTAGTCGTAGGTCCCACGAGCAGTACTTC; CDR3 protein: CSASRRSHEQYF
CDR3 length: 13; clone size: few; D gene: -; V gene: TRBV29-1; J gene: TRBJ2-1; CDR3 DNA: TGCAGCGTTTCGACTAGTAATCAGCGTGAGCAGTTCTTC; CDR3 protein: CSVSTSNQREQFF
CDR3 length: 15; clone size: few; D gene: -; V gene: TRBV7-2; J gene: TRBJ1-4; CDR3 DNA: TGTGCCAGCAGCCCAGAGAGGGCGACTAATGAAAAACTGTTTTTT; CDR3 protein: CASSPERATNEKLFF
CDR3 length: 18; clone size: -; D gene: TRBD2; V gene: TRBV12-3/TRBV12-4; J gene: TRBJ2-1; CDR3 DNA: TGTGCCCGCAGTTTGGGTGTTAGCGGGAGTAACCCCTACAATGAGCAGTTCTTC; CDR3 protein: CARSLGVSGSNPYNEQFF
CDR3 length: 13; clone size: few; D gene: TRBD1; V gene: TRBV20-1; J gene: TRBJ2-3; CDR3 DNA: TGCAGTGCACCGGGACAGGGCCCCGATACGCAGTATTTT; CDR3 protein: CSAPGQGPDTQYF
CDR3 length: 14; clone size: many; D gene: -; V gene: TRBV11-1; J gene: TRBJ1-1; CDR3 DNA: TGTGCCAGCAGCTTCGGTCGCCGGACTACTGAAGCTTTCTTT; CDR3 protein: CASSFGRRTTEAFF